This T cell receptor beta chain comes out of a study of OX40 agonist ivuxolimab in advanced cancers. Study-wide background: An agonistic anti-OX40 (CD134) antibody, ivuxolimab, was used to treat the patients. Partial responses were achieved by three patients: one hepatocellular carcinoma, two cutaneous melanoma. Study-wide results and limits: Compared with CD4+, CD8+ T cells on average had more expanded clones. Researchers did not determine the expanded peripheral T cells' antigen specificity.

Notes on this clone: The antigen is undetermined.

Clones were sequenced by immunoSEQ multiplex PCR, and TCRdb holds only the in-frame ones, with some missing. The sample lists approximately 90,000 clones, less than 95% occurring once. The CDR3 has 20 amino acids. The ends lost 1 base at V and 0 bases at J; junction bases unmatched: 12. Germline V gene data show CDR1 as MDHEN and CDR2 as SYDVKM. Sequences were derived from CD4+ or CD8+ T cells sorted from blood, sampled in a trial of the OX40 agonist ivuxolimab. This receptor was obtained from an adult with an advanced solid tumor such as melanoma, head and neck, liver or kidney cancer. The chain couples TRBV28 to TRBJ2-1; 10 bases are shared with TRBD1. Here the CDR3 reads CASSLLTGGKIGPSYNEQFF. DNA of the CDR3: TGTGCCAGCAGTTTATTGACAGGGGGCAAGATCGGGCCCTCCTACAATGAGCAGTTCTTC.